This entry is about one T cell receptor beta chain. The data belong to a study of blood T cell repertoires in COVID-19. Study as a whole: The United States, Italy and Spain provided the acute and convalescent COVID-19 samples.

TCRdb's table, derived via immunoSEQ multiplex PCR, lists solely in-frame clones and lacks some. The table shows 200,000 to 250,000 clones, with approximately 85% occurring only once. Recovered status in Cohort 3 required two negative PCRs, clearance, or symptom resolution. The CDR3 is 14 amino acids. Germline V gene sequence: CDR1 MNHEY, CDR2 SVGEGT. The germline V and J ends were trimmed by 2 bases and 4 bases, with 9 bases remaining between them. The gene calls are TRBV6-2 or TRBV6-3 and TRBJ1-5, with D uncertain. The sequence was obtained from a woman in her 50s who had recovered from COVID-19. Sequenced sample: PBMCs or T cells enriched from blood (not recorded which). The chain's CDR3 is CASSYKVRNQPQHF. The CDR3 region has the DNA TGTGCCAGCAGTTACAAGGTCAGGAATCAGCCCCAGCATTTT.